Presented here are 14 T cell receptor beta chains from one specimen sequenced in a study of human T cells and chemical hapten exposure (dated by TCRdb to 2020 to 2022). The time point label of this sample denotes: patch test 3, about 24 weeks after DPC sensitization. The sample's treatment or condition label, decoded: therapeutic diphenylcyclopropenone sensitization with weekly scalp DPC. The library was made by RACE. TCRdb lists the instrument as NextSeq 500. TCRdb itself trimmed the public reads at Q25 with fastp, ran MiXCR and retained productive beta chains. CDR3 protein duplicates are merged, each entry listing the most common genes and DNA. This sample lists about 160,000 distinct CDR3 sequences; 25% to 35% were detected once. The ten largest make up about 2.1% of the sample. Sequences were derived from whole blood, sampled in connection with sensitization to the hapten diphenylcyclopropenone (DPC). Receptor source: a woman between 18 and 29 years old with alopecia areata. Some clones in this sample may be carry-over from other donors' samples.

A few counts support this clonotype. J is TRBJ2-4 and V is TRBV25-1; D uncertain. Between the trimmed V and J ends, which lost 2 bases and 6 bases, there was a span of 14 bases. The CDR3 runs 15 residues. Germline CDR1 is MGHDK and CDR2 is SYGVNS. CDR3 in amino acids: CASSENGPEANIQYF. CDR3 in DNA: TGTGCCAGCAGTGAAAATGGGCCCGAGGCAAACATTCAGTACTTC.

The CDR3 bases are TGTGCCATCAGTGAGTGGAGTAGCAAAGAGACCCAGTACTTC. It encodes CAISEWSSKETQYF. The V call is TRBV10-3, the J call TRBJ2-5; D is uncertain. CDR3 length: 14 amino acids. Deletions cut 1 base from V and 3 bases from J, with 9 bases between. Germline V CDR1 and CDR2: ENHRY, SYGVKD.

CDR3 amino acids: CATSDTGQGSTDTQYF. The CDR3 DNA sequence: TGTGCCACCAGTGATACCGGACAGGGTAGCACAGATACGCAGTATTTT. This rearrangement joins TRBV24-1 to TRBJ2-3; 8 bases are shared with TRBD1. The CDR3 covers 16 residues. V gave up 3 bases and J gave up 0 bases; unmatched junction bases: 4. Germline V gene lookup returns CDR1 KGHDR and CDR2 SFDVKD.

In its sample, this clonotype was seen a few times. J is TRBJ2-1 and V is TRBV7-9, with TRBD1 matching 9 bases. Germline V gene lookup returns CDR1 SEHNR and CDR2 FQNEAQ (reference sequence). V was pared by 5 bases and J by 10 bases, with 6 bases of the junction left unmatched. The CDR3 runs to 13 residues. CDR3: CASSHTGGGEQFF. DNA for the CDR3: TGTGCCAGCAGCCATACAGGGGGCGGAGAGCAGTTCTTC.

The chain is built from TRBV2 and TRBJ2-2; no reliable D call. The CDR3 sequence is 14 residues long. The germline gives CDR1 SNHLY, CDR2 FYNNEI. V lost 8 bases to trimming and J lost 2 bases, with 12 bases between them. The CDR3 reads CASGEHENTGELFF. The CDR3 bases are TGTGCCAGCGGGGAACACGAAAACACCGGGGAGCTGTTTTTT.

This chain links TRBV10-2 with TRBJ2-6; D may be TRBD1 or TRBD2 (6 bases each). Germline V lookup: CDR1 WSHSY, CDR2 SAAADI. Deletions cut 11 bases from V and 0 bases from J, with 17 bases between. CDR3 length: 16 amino acids. CDR3 DNA: TGCGCCGCCTACGGGGGCGACAGCTCTGGGGCCAACGTCCTGACTTTC. Translating gives CAAYGGDSSGANVLTF.

This clonotype was seen a handful of times. The chain carries TRBV20-1 and TRBJ1-5, with TRBD1 identical over 8 bases. CDR1 and CDR2 (germline): DFQATT, SNEGSKA (reference sequence). Losses at the gene ends were 5 bases for V and 6 bases for J; bases not matched to a gene: 6. The CDR3 is 13 residues long. Here the CDR3 DNA reads TGCAGTGCTGGGACAGGCCCCGGTCAGCCCCAGCATTTT. This codes for CSAGTGPGQPQHF.

This clonotype was recorded a few times. The chain is built from TRBV4-3 and TRBJ2-7; no firm D call. The germline V gene encodes CDR1 LGHNA and CDR2 YSLEER. With 0 bases removed from V and 0 bases from J, the gap between germline ends came to 3 bases. The CDR3 sequence is 13 residues long. The CDR3 nucleotides are TGCGCCAGCAGCCAAGATGCCTCCTACGAGCAGTACTTC. It translates to CASSQDASYEQYF.

This chain joins TRBV4-2 and TRBJ2-1; 7 bases map to TRBD2. Germline V gives CDR1 LGHNA, CDR2 YNFKEQ. The CDR3 contains 19 residues. The J segment lost 0 bases and the V segment lost 0 bases, leaving 11 bases of the junction unmatched. The CDR3 nucleotides are TGTGCCAGCAGCCAAGATCCGGGGGGACTATCAAGCTCCTACAATGAGCAGTTCTTC. Protein sequence: CASSQDPGGLSSSYNEQFF.

The V gene is TRBV5-1, the J gene TRBJ1-6, with a possible D match to TRBD1 (5 bases). The CDR3 has 15 amino acids. V lost 1 base to trimming and J lost 10 bases, with 15 bases between them. CDR1 and CDR2 (germline): SGHRS, YFSETQ. The CDR3 DNA follows: TGCGCCAGCAGCTTGTTGGGGGGGGAGTACTCACCCCTCCACTTT. Protein product: CASSLLGGEYSPLHF.

The sample holds a few counts of this clonotype. The chain joins TRBV29-1 to TRBJ2-2; TRBD1 matches at 7 bases. Germline trimming cut 4 bases from V and 7 bases from J; bases unmatched to any gene: 6. In germline, CDR1 is SQVTM, CDR2 ANQGSEA. The CDR3 is 13 residues long. CDR3 sequence: CSVGQGGGGELFF. CDR3 sequence (DNA): TGCAGCGTTGGACAGGGTGGTGGCGGGGAGCTGTTTTTT.

The chain employs TRBV20-1 and TRBJ2-7, with TRBD2 matching over 11 bases. V dropped 6 bases and J dropped 1; count of bases not matched to a gene: 2. Per germline, CDR1 DFQATT and CDR2 SNEGSKA (reference sequence). This CDR3 is built from 13 residues. CDR3 residues: CSALAGGSYEQYF. The CDR3 region has the DNA TGCAGTGCCTTAGCGGGAGGGTCCTACGAGCAGTACTTC.

V and J are TRBV5-6 and TRBJ1-4; D remains ambiguous. The V end was cut by 0 bases, the J end by 8 bases, with 11 bases between. The CDR3 is made up of 14 amino acids. The germline gives CDR1 SGHDT, CDR2 YYEEEE. CDR3 nucleotide sequence: TGTGCCAGCAGCTTGGGGCAGACCGGAGAAAAACTGTTTTTT. Amino acid sequence: CASSLGQTGEKLFF.

This clonotype was seen a few times. The V call is TRBV29-1, the J call TRBJ1-1; the match to TRBD1 covers 7 bases. CDR3 size: 13 residues. CDR1 is SQVTM, CDR2 ANQGSEA, per germline. V lost 6 bases, J lost 5 bases, and 9 bases stayed unmatched. For the CDR3, the DNA is TGCAGCGTAAACAACAGGGGAGGAACTGAAGCTTTCTTT. Translation gives CSVNNRGGTEAFF. Combining the CDR3 with reference TRBV29-1 and TRBJ1-1 gives the whole variable domain SAVISQKPSRDICQRGTSLTIQCQVDSQVTMMFWYRQQPGQSLTLIATANQGSEATYESGFVIDKFPISRPNLTFSTLTVSNMSPEDSSIYLCSVNNRGGTEAFFGQGTRLTVV.